The rows below give T cell receptor beta chains drawn from one sample of a study of blood T cell repertoires in COVID-19. Assay: immunoSEQ multiplex PCR; the TCRdb copy retains only in-frame clones and omits some. This sample has under 40,000 clones, with around nine tenths found just once. Sample: peripheral blood. These receptors were obtained from a man in his 70s with active COVID-19. Each CDR3 is given without its conserved first and last residue.

CDR3 length: 9
J gene: TRBJ2-7
V gene: TRBV19
CDR3 protein: ASTDRGEQY

CDR3 length: 16
J gene: TRBJ1-6
V gene: TRBV27
CDR3 protein: ASSITTGVGSYNSPLH

CDR3 length: 15
J gene: TRBJ2-5
V gene: TRBV7-9
CDR3 protein: ASSPRGRLYGQETQY

CDR3 length: 14
J gene: TRBJ2-5
V gene: TRBV5-1
CDR3 protein: ASSHSALRGQETQY

CDR3 length: 11
J gene: TRBJ1-2
V gene: TRBV3-1/TRBV3-2
CDR3 protein: ASSQGQSYGYT

CDR3 length: 13
J gene: TRBJ2-7
V gene: TRBV2
CDR3 protein: ASRDEGLASYEQY

CDR3 length: 12
J gene: TRBJ1-2
V gene: TRBV5-1
CDR3 protein: ASSLQEPGYGYT

CDR3 length: 14
J gene: TRBJ2-1
V gene: TRBV21-1
CDR3 protein: ASSKAEWGVYNEQF

CDR3 length: 11
J gene: TRBJ2-3
V gene: TRBV12-3/TRBV12-4
CDR3 protein: ASSFSGVDTQY

CDR3 length: 14
J gene: TRBJ2-1
V gene: TRBV19
CDR3 protein: ASSISQGTTYNEQF

CDR3 length: 16
J gene: TRBJ2-7
V gene: TRBV5-1
CDR3 protein: ASSLVSVAWLSSYEQY

CDR3 length: 14
J gene: TRBJ2-7
V gene: TRBV21-1
CDR3 protein: ASSTTGWGGLVEQY

CDR3 length: 12
J gene: TRBJ2-7
V gene: TRBV18
CDR3 protein: ASSPTQTSYEQY

CDR3 length: 11
J gene: TRBJ2-7
V gene: TRBV3-1/TRBV3-2
CDR3 protein: ASSQAYRREQY

CDR3 length: 13
J gene: TRBJ2-2
V gene: TRBV7-3
CDR3 protein: ASSLRAGGTGELF

CDR3 length: 14
J gene: TRBJ2-7
V gene: TRBV5-4
CDR3 protein: ASSLAPGQGAYEQY

CDR3 length: 12
J gene: TRBJ2-3
V gene: TRBV9
CDR3 protein: ASSPRTGGGTQY

CDR3 length: 11
J gene: TRBJ2-5
V gene: TRBV18
CDR3 protein: ASSPSGVETQY

CDR3 length: 12
J gene: TRBJ2-2
V gene: TRBV2
CDR3 protein: ASSGTEVTGELF

CDR3 length: 12
J gene: TRBJ1-2
V gene: TRBV2
CDR3 protein: ASSERLGGYGYT

CDR3 length: 14
J gene: TRBJ1-3
V gene: TRBV28
CDR3 protein: ASSPPTANSGNTIY

CDR3 length: 12
J gene: TRBJ2-7
V gene: TRBV7-2
CDR3 protein: ASGRGAGDYEQY

CDR3 length: 13
J gene: TRBJ1-1
V gene: TRBV30
CDR3 protein: AWSLPGIINTEAF

CDR3 length: 12
J gene: TRBJ2-1
V gene: TRBV2
CDR3 protein: AIRQASSYNEQF